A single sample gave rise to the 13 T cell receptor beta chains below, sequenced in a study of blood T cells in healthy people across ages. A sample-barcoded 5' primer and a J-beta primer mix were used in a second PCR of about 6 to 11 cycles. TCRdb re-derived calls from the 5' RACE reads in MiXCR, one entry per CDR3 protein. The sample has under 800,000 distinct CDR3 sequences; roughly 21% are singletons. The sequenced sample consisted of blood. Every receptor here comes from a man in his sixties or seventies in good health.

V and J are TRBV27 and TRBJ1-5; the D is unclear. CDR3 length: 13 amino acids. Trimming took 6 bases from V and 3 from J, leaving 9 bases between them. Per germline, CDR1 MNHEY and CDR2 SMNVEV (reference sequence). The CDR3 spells CASRTNNNQPQHF. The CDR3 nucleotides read TGTGCCAGCAGAACAAACAACAATCAGCCCCAGCATTTT.

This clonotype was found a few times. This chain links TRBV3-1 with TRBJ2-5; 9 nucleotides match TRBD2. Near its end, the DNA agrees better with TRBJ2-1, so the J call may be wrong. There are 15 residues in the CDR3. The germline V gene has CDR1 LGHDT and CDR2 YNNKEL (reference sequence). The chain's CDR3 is CASSRGVAGVSEQFF. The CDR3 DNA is TGTGCCAGCAGCCGCGGGGTAGCGGGAGTAAGTGAGCAGTTCTTC.

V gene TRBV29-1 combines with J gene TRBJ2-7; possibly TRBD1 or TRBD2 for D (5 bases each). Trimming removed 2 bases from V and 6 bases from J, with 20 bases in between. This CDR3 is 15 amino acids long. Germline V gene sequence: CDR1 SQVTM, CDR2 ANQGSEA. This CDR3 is CSVELGTALRGEQYF. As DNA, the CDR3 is TGCAGCGTTGAATTAGGGACGGCCCTTAGGGGCGAGCAGTACTTC.

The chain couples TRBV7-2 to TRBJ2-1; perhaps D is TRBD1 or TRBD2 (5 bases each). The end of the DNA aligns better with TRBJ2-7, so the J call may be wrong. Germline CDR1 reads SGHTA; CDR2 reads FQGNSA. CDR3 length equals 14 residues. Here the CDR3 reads CASSLGTGGGEQYF. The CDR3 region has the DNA TGTGCCAGCAGCTTGGGGACGGGCGGTGGCGAGCAGTACTTC.

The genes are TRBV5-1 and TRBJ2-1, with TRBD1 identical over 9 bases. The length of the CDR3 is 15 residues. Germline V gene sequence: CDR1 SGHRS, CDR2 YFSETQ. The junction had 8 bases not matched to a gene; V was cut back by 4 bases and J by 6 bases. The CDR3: CASSLTGQGPNEQFF. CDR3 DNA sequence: TGCGCCAGCAGCCTGACCGGACAGGGGCCCAATGAGCAGTTCTTC.

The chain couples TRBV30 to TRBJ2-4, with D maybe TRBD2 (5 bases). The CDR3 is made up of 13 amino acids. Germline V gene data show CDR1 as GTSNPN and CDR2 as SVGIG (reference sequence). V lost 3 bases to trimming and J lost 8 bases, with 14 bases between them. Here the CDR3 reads CAWRRVQDDIQYF. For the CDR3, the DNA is TGTGCCTGGAGGCGGGTCCAAGATGACATTCAGTACTTC.

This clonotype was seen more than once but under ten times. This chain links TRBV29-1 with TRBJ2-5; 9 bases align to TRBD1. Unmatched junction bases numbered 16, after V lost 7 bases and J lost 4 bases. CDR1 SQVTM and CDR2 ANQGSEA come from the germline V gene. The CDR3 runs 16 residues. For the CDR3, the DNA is TGCAGCGCGAAATGGACAGGGGCCTCCCCACTAGAGACCCAGTACTTC. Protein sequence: CSAKWTGASPLETQYF.

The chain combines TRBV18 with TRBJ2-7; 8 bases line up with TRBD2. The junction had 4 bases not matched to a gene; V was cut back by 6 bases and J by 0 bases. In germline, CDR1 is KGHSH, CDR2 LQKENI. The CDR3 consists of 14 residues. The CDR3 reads CASSTGTSSYEQYF. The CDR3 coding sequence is TGTGCCAGCTCCACCGGGACTAGCTCCTACGAGCAGTACTTC.

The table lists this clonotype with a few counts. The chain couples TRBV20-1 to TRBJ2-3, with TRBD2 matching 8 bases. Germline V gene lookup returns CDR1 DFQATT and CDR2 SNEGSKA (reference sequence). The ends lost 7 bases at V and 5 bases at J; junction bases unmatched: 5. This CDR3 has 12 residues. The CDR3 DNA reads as TGCAGTGGAGCGGGAGAGTTAGATACGCAGTATTTT. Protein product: CSGAGELDTQYF.

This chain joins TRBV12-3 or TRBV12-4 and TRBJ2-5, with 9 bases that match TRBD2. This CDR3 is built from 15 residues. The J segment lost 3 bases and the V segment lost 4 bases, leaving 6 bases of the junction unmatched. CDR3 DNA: TGTGCCAGCAGTTCATGGACTAGCGCCAAAGAGACCCAGTACTTC. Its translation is CASSSWTSAKETQYF.

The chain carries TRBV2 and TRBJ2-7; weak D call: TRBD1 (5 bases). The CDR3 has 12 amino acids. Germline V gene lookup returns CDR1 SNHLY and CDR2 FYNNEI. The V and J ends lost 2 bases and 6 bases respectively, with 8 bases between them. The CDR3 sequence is CASSESGAEQYF. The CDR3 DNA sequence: TGTGCCAGCAGTGAAAGTGGGGCCGAGCAGTACTTC.

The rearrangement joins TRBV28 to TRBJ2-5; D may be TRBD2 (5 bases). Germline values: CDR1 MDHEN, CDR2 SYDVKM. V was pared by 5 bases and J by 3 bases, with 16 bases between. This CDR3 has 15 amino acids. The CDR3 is CASSLAGHSKETQYF. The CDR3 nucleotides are TGTGCCAGCAGTCTGGCGGGCCACTCAAAAGAGACCCAGTACTTC.

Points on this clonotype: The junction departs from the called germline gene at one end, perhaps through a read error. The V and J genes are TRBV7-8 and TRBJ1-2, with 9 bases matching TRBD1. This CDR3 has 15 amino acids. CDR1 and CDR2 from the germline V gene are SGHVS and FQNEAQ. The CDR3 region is CASSVAKQGAVGYTF. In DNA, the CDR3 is TGTGCCAGCAGCGTAGCGAAACAGGGGGCAGTAGGCTACACCTTC. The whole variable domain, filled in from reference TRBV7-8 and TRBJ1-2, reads GAGVSQSPRYKVAKRGQDVALRCDPISGHVSLFWYQQALGQGPEFLTYFQNEAQLDKSGLPSDRFFAERPEGSVSTLKIQRTQQEDSAVYLCASSVAKQGAVGYTFGSGTRLTVV.